Presented here are 18 T cell receptor beta chains from one specimen sequenced in a study of T cell responses to AZD1222 COVID-19 vaccine. Profiling relied on immunoSEQ multiplex PCR, and the TCRdb table lists in-frame clones only, not all of them. The data contain some 160,000 clones, more than 85% of them singletons. This specimen consisted of peripheral blood, obtained on day 0 of AZD1222 vaccination. The receptors derive from an adult in good health.

The genes are TRBV6-1 and TRBJ2-7; D not resolved. Trimming stripped 3 bases from V and 2 bases from J, with 8 bases between. The CDR3 totals 13 residues. CDR1 is MNHNS and CDR2 is SASEGT in the germline V gene. The CDR3 is CASSDSGPYEQYF. Written as DNA, the CDR3 is TGTGCCAGCAGTGATAGTGGCCCCTACGAGCAGTACTTC.

This sequence joins TRBV30 and TRBJ1-1, with D tentatively TRBD1 (5 bases). This CDR3 is 14 amino acids long. Germline-derived CDR1 and CDR2 are GTSNPN and SVGIG (reference sequence). Trimming took 3 bases from V and 0 from J, leaving 11 bases between them. The CDR3, as DNA: TGTGCCTGGAGATCCCGGGGCCTGAACACTGAAGCTTTCTTT. Its protein is CAWRSRGLNTEAFF.

The chain joins TRBV10-3 to TRBJ2-5; 10 bases fit TRBD2. J lost 7 bases, V lost 6 bases, and 11 bases had no gene match. Per the germline V gene, CDR1 is ENHRY and CDR2 is SYGVKD. The CDR3 totals 15 residues. The CDR3 loop is CAISPGLAGVVTQYF. The CDR3 DNA reads as TGTGCCATCAGCCCTGGCCTAGCGGGGGTGGTGACCCAGTACTTC.

The V call is TRBV6-5, the J call TRBJ1-5; D gene unclear. V was cut by 8 bases and J by 3 bases, with 11 bases left in between. This CDR3 has 13 amino acids. Looked up from germline, CDR1 is MNHEY and CDR2 is SVGAGI. CDR3 nucleotide sequence: TGTGCCAGCGCTCCGGGGTCCAATCAGCCCCAGCATTTT. Residues: CASAPGSNQPQHF.

The chain links TRBV6-1 to TRBJ1-6; no definite D call. This CDR3 spans 13 amino acids. Trimming shortened V by 1 base and J by 6 bases, and 4 bases separated the two germline ends. Germline V gene sequence: CDR1 MNHNS, CDR2 SASEGT. The CDR3 DNA reads as TGTGCCAGCAGTGAAGGCGTTAATTCACCCCTCCACTTT. It translates to CASSEGVNSPLHF.

This clone was recorded only once. The rearrangement links TRBV27 to TRBJ1-1; no reliable D call. The CDR3 runs to 13 residues. Germline lookup yields CDR1 MNHEY and CDR2 SMNVEV (reference sequence). The V end lost 7 bases, the J end lost 10 bases, and 19 bases lay between the germline ends. CDR3 amino acids: CASTIGRGQRAFF. The CDR3 coding sequence is TGTGCCAGCACGATTGGTCGTGGGCAGAGAGCTTTCTTT.

The chain links TRBV7-9 to TRBJ2-5, with D hard to call. Germline V gene sequence: CDR1 SEHNR, CDR2 FQNEAQ (reference sequence). V was clipped by 2 bases and J by 5 bases, with 9 bases between them. The CDR3 contains 13 residues. The CDR3 nucleotides read TGTGCCAGCAGCTTACCCCCCCGGGAGACCCAGTACTTC. Its translation is CASSLPPRETQYF.

CDR3 nucleotides: TGTGCCAGTAGTATAGCGGGGGCCTTACGGCAGCCCCAGCATTTT. Translated, it gives CASSIAGALRQPQHF. The V gene is TRBV19, the J gene TRBJ1-5; the D gene is possibly TRBD1 (6 bases). CDR1 and CDR2 from the germline V gene are LNHDA and SQIVND (reference sequence). V lost 1 base, J lost 7 bases, and 14 bases lay in between. The CDR3 sequence is 15 residues long. Full variable domain (missing parts from reference TRBV19 and TRBJ1-5): DGGITQSPKYLFRKEGQNVTLSCEQNLNHDAMYWYRQDPGQGLRLIYYSQIVNDFQKGDIAEGYSVSREKKESFPLTVTSAQKNPTAFYLCASSIAGALRQPQHFGDGTRLSIL.

The chain carries TRBV2 and TRBJ2-7, with unresolved D. Germline CDR1 SNHLY, CDR2 FYNNEI. The CDR3 runs to 16 residues. V lost 2 bases, J lost 4 bases, and 18 bases lay in between. CDR3 coding DNA: TGTGCCAGCAGTGAATATTTACACGAATGGGTATACGAGCAGTACTTC. Amino acids: CASSEYLHEWVYEQYF.

The V gene is TRBV12-3 or TRBV12-4, the J gene TRBJ1-5; D is perhaps TRBD1 (5 bases). V was cut by 6 bases and J by 2 bases, with 8 bases left in between. This CDR3 is 13 amino acids long. CDR3 nucleotides: TGTGCCAGCAGCTGGGACCGCAATCAGCCCCAGCATTTT. This codes for CASSWDRNQPQHF.

This chain joins TRBV6-6 and TRBJ1-3, with D unresolved. This CDR3 comprises 18 residues. Germline CDR1 reads MNHNY; CDR2 reads SVGAGI (reference sequence). The ends were cut back, 5 bases at V and 0 bases at J, with 20 bases in the middle. CDR3 sequence reads: CASSLSRPRWASGNTIYF. The CDR3 nucleotides are TGTGCCAGCAGTCTTAGCCGCCCGCGGTGGGCCTCTGGAAACACCATATATTTT.

This clone was recorded once. The V gene is TRBV27, the J gene TRBJ2-2; the match to TRBD2 covers 7 bases. Germline CDR1 reads MNHEY; CDR2 reads SMNVEV (reference sequence). This CDR3 is 15 amino acids long. V dropped 2 bases and J dropped 6; count of bases not matched to a gene: 6. The CDR3 bases are TGTGCCAGCAGTTTAAATGGGAGGGGATCCGGGGAGCTGTTTTTT. Amino acids: CASSLNGRGSGELFF.

The chain combines TRBV18 with TRBJ2-2; 7 bases are a match to TRBD1. Germline V lookup: CDR1 KGHSH, CDR2 LQKENI. V lost 5 bases, J lost 4 bases, and 10 bases stayed unmatched. CDR3 size: 16 residues. The CDR3: CASSSRQGQGTGELFF. The CDR3 DNA follows: TGTGCCAGCTCAAGCCGACAGGGCCAGGGCACCGGGGAGCTGTTTTTT.

The chain uses TRBV5-1 and TRBJ1-1; maybe TRBD1 (6 bases). Germline V gene lookup returns CDR1 SGHRS and CDR2 YFSETQ. With 4 bases removed from V and 5 bases from J, the gap between germline ends came to 21 bases. The CDR3 is made up of 16 amino acids. CDR3 nucleotide sequence: TGCGCCAGCAGCCCCCGGGGTCAGGGGTGGGAAACTGAAGCTTTCTTT. Translation gives CASSPRGQGWETEAFF.

The chain carries TRBV25-1 and TRBJ1-1, with D possibly matching TRBD1 (5 bases). The germline V gene has CDR1 MGHDK and CDR2 SYGVNS. V lost 3 bases, J lost 5 bases, and 10 bases lay in between. The CDR3 has 13 amino acids. This CDR3 reads CASSEYGATEAFF. The CDR3, as DNA: TGTGCCAGCAGTGAGTACGGGGCTACTGAAGCTTTCTTT.

The rearrangement links TRBV19 to TRBJ1-1, with D maybe TRBD1 (5 bases). Per germline, CDR1 LNHDA and CDR2 SQIVND (reference sequence). V dropped 6 bases and J dropped 2 bases, with 13 bases sitting between them. CDR3 length: 14 amino acids. CDR3 protein: CASRDTDFNTEAFF. The CDR3 DNA reads TGTGCCAGTAGGGACACCGACTTTAACACTGAAGCTTTCTTT.

The V gene is TRBV18, the J gene TRBJ1-5; D may be TRBD1 (5 bases). From germline, CDR1 is KGHSH and CDR2 LQKENI. Trimming cost V 0 bases and J 2 bases, with 14 bases left between them. This CDR3 has 17 amino acids. The CDR3 region is CASSPPSRDGGNQPQHF. CDR3 nucleotide sequence: TGTGCCAGCTCACCACCGAGCAGGGACGGGGGCAATCAGCCCCAGCATTTT.

This clone has only a few counts. The genes are TRBV27 and TRBJ1-4; D call uncertain. The CDR3 length is 16 residues. Trimming shortened V by 5 bases and J by 2 bases, and 15 bases separated the two germline ends. Germline CDR1 is MNHEY and CDR2 is SMNVEV (reference sequence). The CDR3 coding sequence is TGTGCCAGCAGTCCCAGGCTTATGCGGACTAATGAAAAACTGTTTTTT. This sequence encodes CASSPRLMRTNEKLFF.